A single sample is the source of the 17 T cell receptor beta chains below, sequenced in a study of blood T cell repertoires in COVID-19. The data were produced by immunoSEQ multiplex PCR, yet TCRdb's version contains in-frame clones alone and is incomplete. Of about 120,000 clones in the sample, around four fifths were seen once. Sequenced sample: peripheral blood. Receptors were obtained from a man between 65 and 85 years old with active or convalescent COVID-19.

The V call is TRBV3-1 (or the pseudogene TRBV3-2), the J call TRBJ1-2, with TRBD1 matching over 7 bases. The germline gives CDR1 LGHDT, CDR2 YNNKEL (reference sequence). The junction had 7 bases not matched to a gene; V was cut back by 4 bases and J by 2 bases. The CDR3 has 15 amino acids. The CDR3 region has the DNA TGTGCCAGCAGCCGCCGGGACAGTAAGAACTATGGCTACACCTTC. This translates into CASSRRDSKNYGYTF.

The CDR3 DNA sequence: TGTGCCAGCAGCGTTCGGGACAGGGGGCTGAATGAAGCTTTCTTT. Translation: CASSVRDRGLNEAFF. The chain is built from TRBV11-3 and TRBJ1-1; 12 bases are a match to TRBD1. The germline CDR1 and CDR2 sequences are SGHNT and YENEEA. J gave up 7 bases and V 5 bases, and 8 bases lay outside the gene matches. The CDR3 runs to 15 residues.

The chain recombines TRBV9 with TRBJ2-6; possible D gene TRBD1, 5 bases. The CDR3 length is 16 residues. Trimming shortened V by 4 bases and J by 0 bases, and 11 bases separated the two germline ends. Germline CDR1 and CDR2: SGDLS and YYNGEE. CDR3 bases: TGTGCCAGCAGCCGGACAATAAGCTCTGGGGCCAACGTCCTGACTTTC. It specifies CASSRTISSGANVLTF. Together with reference TRBV9 and TRBJ2-6, the CDR3 gives the full variable domain: DSGVTQTPKHLITATGQRVTLRCSPRSGDLSVYWYQQSLDQGLQFLIQYYNGEERAKGNILERFSAQQFPDLHSELNLSSLELGDSALYFCASSRTISSGANVLTFGAGSRLTVL.

This chain connects TRBV2 to TRBJ1-3, with D perhaps TRBD1 (6 bases). Germline CDR1 reads SNHLY; CDR2 reads FYNNEI. V was shortened by 3 bases and J by 4 bases, with 13 bases between the two germline ends. The CDR3 is made up of 15 amino acids. CDR3 region: CASSELGAGGNTIYF. CDR3 DNA: TGTGCCAGCAGTGAGCTGGGGGCAGGGGGAAACACCATATATTTT.

V and J are TRBV9 and TRBJ2-7; 14 nucleotides align to TRBD2. Per the germline V gene, CDR1 is SGDLS and CDR2 is YYNGEE. V was clipped by 2 bases and J by 3 bases; unmatched bases: 7. The CDR3 is made up of 17 amino acids. CDR3 nucleotides: TGTGCCAGCAGCGTGGGACTAGCGGGAGAGGGGGGCTACGAGCAGTACTTC. Translated, it gives CASSVGLAGEGGYEQYF. Full variable domain (outside the CDR3, taken from reference TRBV9 and TRBJ2-7): DSGVTQTPKHLITATGQRVTLRCSPRSGDLSVYWYQQSLDQGLQFLIQYYNGEERAKGNILERFSAQQFPDLHSELNLSSLELGDSALYFCASSVGLAGEGGYEQYFGPGTRLTVT.

V and J are TRBV25-1 and TRBJ1-6; 8 nucleotides line up with TRBD1. CDR3 size: 16 residues. Germline CDR1 and CDR2: MGHDK and SYGVNS. V was clipped by 6 bases and J by 1 base; unmatched bases: 5. For the CDR3, the DNA is TGTGCCAGCAGCGCACAGGGGGTTTCCTATAATTCACCCCTCCACTTT. Amino acids: CASSAQGVSYNSPLHF.

The chain uses TRBV19 and TRBJ2-2; 8 nucleotides line up with TRBD1. With V trimmed by 1 base and J by 8 bases, 9 bases remained unmatched. CDR3 length: 16 amino acids. Per the germline V gene, CDR1 is LNHDA and CDR2 is SQIVND (reference sequence). The CDR3 DNA reads TGTGCCAGTAGTATAGCCGGCGGACAGGGTCTGGGGGAGCTGTTTTTT. It specifies CASSIAGGQGLGELFF.

CDR3 in DNA: TGTGCCAGCAGCTTCCCCGACCAGCGCTTCTACGAGCAGTACTTC. It yields the protein CASSFPDQRFYEQYF. This chain connects TRBV7-8 to TRBJ2-7; D is undetermined. The V and J ends lost 3 bases and 3 bases respectively, with 15 bases between them. Per the germline V gene, CDR1 is SGHVS and CDR2 is FQNEAQ. The CDR3 length is 15 residues. The complete variable domain, with remaining parts taken from reference TRBV7-8 and TRBJ2-7, reads GAGVSQSPRYKVAKRGQDVALRCDPISGHVSLFWYQQALGQGPEFLTYFQNEAQLDKSGLPSDRFFAERPEGSVSTLKIQRTQQEDSAVYLCASSFPDQRFYEQYFGPGTRLTVT.

This chain connects TRBV10-2 to TRBJ2-7, with 13 nucleotides matching TRBD2. The length of the CDR3 is 18 residues. Germline CDR1 is WSHSY and CDR2 is SAAADI. V shed 6 bases, J shed 0 bases, and the junction held 11 bases outside the gene matches. The DNA for the CDR3 is TGCGCCAGCAGGGGAACTAGCGGGAGGGCCGGACGCTCCTACGAGCAGTACTTC. Its translation: CASRGTSGRAGRSYEQYF.

Here the CDR3 reads CASSLAVGGSYGYTF. For the CDR3, the DNA is TGTGCCAGCAGCCTCGCGGTTGGAGGGTCCTATGGCTACACCTTC. The V gene is TRBV5-4, the J gene TRBJ1-2, with D unclear. The CDR3 is 15 residues long. V was trimmed by 4 bases and J by 4 bases, leaving 17 bases between them. Germline V gene sequence: CDR1 SGHNT, CDR2 YYREEE (reference sequence).

This clone was observed once. This chain joins TRBV7-2 and TRBJ2-7; 7 bases match TRBD1. The CDR3 length is 16 residues. Germline V gene lookup returns CDR1 SGHTA and CDR2 FQGNSA. The junction had 14 bases not matched to a gene; V was cut back by 3 bases and J by 6 bases. CDR3 DNA: TGTGCCAGCAGCTTGGGCACGGGGACAGCCCTCGGCGAGCAGTACTTC. This codes for CASSLGTGTALGEQYF.

The V gene is TRBV10-3, the J gene TRBJ2-3, with D uncertain. Deletions cut 0 bases from V and 4 bases from J, with 11 bases between. CDR3 length equals 15 residues. The V gene's germline CDR1 is ENHRY and CDR2 SYGVKD. CDR3: CAISESQAGADTQYF. Written as DNA, the CDR3 is TGTGCCATCAGTGAGTCGCAGGCTGGCGCAGATACGCAGTATTTT.

J is TRBJ2-7 and V is TRBV12-1; TRBD2 was called by the table and not checked on the DNA. TRBV12-1 is a documented pseudogene. The CDR3 spans 18 residues. This CDR3 is CASSFVAGGEPTPREQYF. DNA of the CDR3: TGTGCCAGCAGCTTTGTAGCGGGAGGTGAACCGACCCCCCGAGAGCAGTACTTC.

The chain employs TRBV5-1 and TRBJ2-1; 9 nucleotides align to TRBD2. Germline lookup yields CDR1 SGHRS and CDR2 YFSETQ. The CDR3 extends over 15 amino acids. After removal of 4 bases from V and 5 bases from J, the junction contained 7 bases not matched to a gene. The CDR3 DNA sequence: TGCGCCAGCAGCCTGGAACTAGCGGGCAACAATGAGCAGTTCTTC. This gives the protein CASSLELAGNNEQFF.

CDR3 bases: TGTGCCAGCTCACCCGGGACAACGGCGAACACTGAAGCTTTCTTT. Its translation is CASSPGTTANTEAFF. The chain recombines TRBV18 with TRBJ1-1; possibly TRBD1 for D (6 bases). The germline gives CDR1 KGHSH, CDR2 LQKENI. This CDR3 has 15 amino acids. V was clipped by 3 bases and J by 1 base, with 12 bases between them.

The gene calls are TRBV27 and TRBJ1-1; weak D call: TRBD1 (5 bases). Germline CDR1 MNHEY, CDR2 SMNVEV (reference sequence). V lost 8 bases, J lost 0 bases, and 10 bases lay in between. The CDR3 totals 13 residues. CDR3 in amino acids: CASRGLMNTEAFF. The CDR3 nucleotides read TGTGCCAGCCGGGGACTCATGAACACTGAAGCTTTCTTT.

V and J are TRBV5-1 and TRBJ1-2; D ambiguous. V was shortened by 0 bases and J by 4 bases, with 10 bases between the two germline ends. The CDR3 covers 14 residues. Germline-derived CDR1 and CDR2 are SGHRS and YFSETQ. CDR3 in amino acids: CASSLDRVFYGYTF. The CDR3 DNA sequence: TGCGCCAGCAGCTTGGACCGGGTCTTCTATGGCTACACCTTC. Looking up the rest from reference TRBV5-1 and TRBJ1-2 gives the full variable domain: KAGVTQTPRYLIKTRGQQVTLSCSPISGHRSVSWYQQTPGQGLQFLFEYFSETQRNKGNFPGRFSGRQFSNSRSEMNVSTLELGDSALYLCASSLDRVFYGYTFGSGTRLTVV.